This is a list of T cell receptor beta chains from one sample in a study of T-cell reconstitution after alpha-beta-depleted transplantation in children. TCRdb used MiXCR to reprocess the PCR reads, holding one entry per CDR3 protein. The repertoire has approximately 240,000 distinct CDR3 sequences, approximately 10% of them found once; the top ten carry over 25%. Sequenced here: PBMCs, sampled before TCRalphabeta/CD19-depleted stem cell transplant. These receptors originate from a child under two years old with acute myeloid leukemia, due to receive a stem cell transplant. Both conserved end residues are part of each CDR3. The D gene is left open where the match is weak. Size tells how often a clone was seen (once, few, many) or the class of an expanded clone, and some rows leave it out.

TRBJ1-1,NA,TRBD1,TRBV23-1,CASSQSKTEEGDSLNTEAFF,TGCGCCAGCAGTCAATCAAAAACAGAGGAGGGGGACAGCTTGAACACTGAAGCTTTCTTT
TRBJ1-1,many,NA,TRBV7-2,CASSLAEGHTEAFF,TGTGCCAGCAGCTTAGCCGAGGGGCACACTGAAGCTTTCTTT
TRBJ2-7,NA,NA,TRBV6-5,CASSYSGTPPYEQYF,TGTGCCAGCAGTTACTCCGGGACACCCCCCTACGAGCAGTACTTC
TRBJ2-2,many,NA,TRBV20-1,CSALPRNTGELFF,TGCAGTGCTTTGCCAAGGAACACCGGGGAGCTGTTTTTT
TRBJ1-6,many,TRBD1,TRBV19,CASTINRGRNSPLHF,TGTGCCAGTACCATCAACAGGGGGCGGAATTCACCCCTCCACTTT
TRBJ1-6,many,TRBD1,TRBV11-2,CASSPVGQGVNSPLHF,TGTGCCAGCAGCCCGGTAGGACAGGGCGTTAATTCACCCCTCCACTTT
TRBJ2-3,many,NA,TRBV14,CASRPIRGRNTDTQYF,TGTGCCAGCAGACCCATCAGGGGGAGGAACACAGATACGCAGTATTTT
TRBJ1-6,many,NA,TRBV7-8,CASSLGRFLRNSPLHF,TGTGCCAGCAGCCTAGGGAGGTTCCTTAGGAATTCACCCCTCCACTTT
TRBJ2-5,many,NA,TRBV7-9,CASPSGAETQYF,TGTGCTAGCCCATCGGGGGCAGAGACCCAGTACTTC
TRBJ2-7,many,NA,TRBV5-5,CASSLQGRAYEQYF,TGTGCCAGCAGCTTGCAGGGAAGAGCCTACGAGCAGTACTTC
TRBJ2-7,few,NA,TRBV10-3,CAISGDSSYEQYF,TGTGCCATCAGTGGTGACTCCTCCTACGAGCAGTACTTC